The clone carrying this T cell receptor beta chain was seen only a few times. This likely stems from a read error, as it lies one base from a far larger clone. This entry is derived from a study of shared clonotypes between healthy human individuals. CDR3 length: 13 amino acids. Germline CDR1 reads MNHNY; CDR2 reads SVGAGI (reference sequence). The V and J ends lost 10 bases and 1 base respectively, with 11 bases between them. Method: immunoSEQ multiplex PCR; TCRdb's copy keeps in-frame clones and lacks some. Of about half a million clones listed, 81% are singletons. The sample consisted of PBMCs. This TCR derives from a woman aged 40 to 50 in good health. Some clones in this sample may be carry-over from other donors' samples. The chain carries TRBV6-6 and TRBJ1-5; D unclear. CDR3 residues: CAITAVSNQPQHF. The CDR3 bases are TGTGCCATCACCGCCGTAAGCAATCAGCCCCAGCATTTT.